Following are 20 T cell receptor beta chains from one sample sequenced in a study of T cells in localized non-small cell lung cancer. Method: immunoSEQ multiplex PCR; TCRdb's copy keeps in-frame clones and lacks some. Counted here are about 46,000 clones, under 90% occurring once; the ten biggest clones make up more than 15%. This sample comprised peripheral blood mononuclear cells, obtained before any cancer treatment. The receptor source for this set is a man aged 35 to 69 with stage III lung adenocarcinoma.

As concerns this clone: The sample carries other DNA sequences with the same CDR3. This chain links TRBV10-1 with TRBJ1-1; no reliable D call. CDR3 length: 14 residues. Germline CDR1 and CDR2: WNHNN and SYGVQD (reference sequence). V lost 0 bases and J lost 1, with 6 bases in between. The CDR3 region has the DNA TGCGCCAGCAGTGAGTCGCGACAGAACACTGAAGCTTTCTTT. It codes for CASSESRQNTEAFF.

The rearrangement links TRBV29-1 to TRBJ2-5; 7 nucleotides line up with TRBD1. This CDR3 is built from 12 residues. The germline V gene encodes CDR1 SQVTM and CDR2 ANQGSEA. The junction had 3 bases not matched to a gene; V was cut back by 3 bases and J by 5 bases. The CDR3 is CSVDGQVETQYF. As DNA, the CDR3 is TGCAGCGTTGATGGACAGGTGGAGACCCAGTACTTC.

This chain connects TRBV5-4 to TRBJ2-1; D might be TRBD2 (6 bases). The ends were cut back, 0 bases at V and 0 bases at J, with 10 bases in the middle. Germline V lookup: CDR1 SGHNT, CDR2 YYREEE (reference sequence). The CDR3 spans 16 residues. CDR3 bases: TGTGCCAGCAGCTTGGCTCGGGGGAGCTCCTACAATGAGCAGTTCTTC. This codes for CASSLARGSSYNEQFF.

The chain combines TRBV12-5 with TRBJ2-2; D perhaps matches TRBD1 (6 bases). Germline CDR1 LGHNT, CDR2 FRNRAP. This CDR3 is built from 18 residues. The germline V and J ends were trimmed by 5 bases and 0 bases, with 19 bases remaining between them. CDR3 sequence: CASGPLNRDTSNTGELFF. DNA for the CDR3: TGTGCTAGTGGTCCCCTAAACCGGGACACCTCGAACACCGGGGAGCTGTTTTTT.

The chain employs TRBV6-6 and TRBJ1-4, with 8 bases identical to TRBD1. V lost 6 bases and J lost 6; bases outside the gene matches: 6. The CDR3 is made up of 14 amino acids. CDR1 is MNHNY and CDR2 is SVGAGI in the germline V gene (reference sequence). As DNA, the CDR3 is TGTGCCAGCAGATCAGACAGGGGAGATGAAAAACTGTTTTTT. This gives the protein CASRSDRGDEKLFF.

Relative to its sample, this clone is medium-sized. This chain uses TRBV5-4 with TRBJ2-1, with D hard to call. Trimming pared 1 base from V and 5 bases from J, leaving 4 bases between. The germline CDR1 and CDR2 sequences are SGHNT and YYREEE (reference sequence). The CDR3 is 12 residues long. CDR3 loop: CASSLLNNEQFF. The CDR3 region has the DNA TGTGCCAGCAGCTTGTTAAACAATGAGCAGTTCTTC.

This sequence joins TRBV30 and TRBJ1-5, with D tentatively TRBD1 (5 bases). The CDR3 is 15 residues long. Trimming pared 3 bases from V and 3 bases from J, leaving 15 bases between. The germline V gene encodes CDR1 GTSNPN and CDR2 SVGIG (reference sequence). DNA of the CDR3: TGTGCCTGGAGCCCTAAGCAGGGTACCAATCAGCCCCAGCATTTT. This sequence encodes CAWSPKQGTNQPQHF.

The chain is built from TRBV19 and TRBJ2-3; maybe TRBD2 (6 bases). Germline-derived CDR1 and CDR2 are LNHDA and SQIVND (reference sequence). Trimming took 8 bases from V and 2 from J, leaving 17 bases between them. This CDR3 contains 15 residues. CDR3 sequence: CASSSPSALTDTQYF. CDR3 bases: TGTGCCAGTTCCTCCCCTAGCGCCCTCACAGATACGCAGTATTTT.

The chain recombines TRBV6-4 with TRBJ1-2; D is perhaps TRBD1 (5 bases). The CDR3 consists of 14 residues. Trimming shortened V by 2 bases and J by 8 bases, and 15 bases separated the two germline ends. Germline CDR1 MRHNA, CDR2 SNTAGT. DNA for the CDR3: TGTGCCAGCAGTGACACCCAGGGTTACGGGGGCTACACCTTC. Residues: CASSDTQGYGGYTF.

This clone turned up a few times. The chain is built from TRBV13 and TRBJ2-5; unclear D gene. The germline CDR1 and CDR2 sequences are PRHDT and FYEKMQ (reference sequence). The CDR3 is 16 amino acids. Trimming cost V 5 bases and J 5 bases, with 21 bases left between them. The CDR3 loop reads CASSARWEGEEETQYF. CDR3 nucleotides: TGTGCCAGCAGCGCGCGTTGGGAAGGAGAGGAGGAGACCCAGTACTTC.

The chain combines TRBV4-1 with TRBJ2-7; 8 bases map to TRBD1. V shed 4 bases and J 5 bases; nucleotides not matched to a gene: 10. In germline, CDR1 is MGHRA, CDR2 YSYEKL. There are 15 residues in the CDR3. The CDR3 sequence: CASSPHLTGEDEQYF. As DNA, the CDR3 is TGCGCCAGCAGCCCGCATCTGACAGGGGAGGACGAGCAGTACTTC.

The V gene is TRBV19, the J gene TRBJ1-1; D might be TRBD1 (5 bases). V lost 3 bases and J lost 6, with 11 bases in between. The germline gives CDR1 LNHDA, CDR2 SQIVND (reference sequence). The CDR3 has 13 residues. The CDR3 DNA reads as TGTGCCAGTAGTATCGGAGGGGTAGCTGAAGCTTTCTTT. It translates to CASSIGGVAEAFF.

Only a few counts were recorded for this clone. The rearrangement links TRBV19 to TRBJ2-2, with TRBD2 matching over 7 bases. The CDR3 is made up of 15 amino acids. Looked up from germline, CDR1 is LNHDA and CDR2 is SQIVND (reference sequence). The V segment lost 1 base and the J segment 5 bases; nucleotides outside the gene matches: 4. The CDR3, as DNA: TGTGCCAGTAGTATAGGGACCGGGAGGACCGGGGAGCTGTTTTTT. It specifies CASSIGTGRTGELFF.

The J gene is TRBJ1-5, the V gene TRBV6-5, with a possible D match to TRBD1 (6 bases). In germline, CDR1 is MNHEY, CDR2 SVGAGI. The CDR3 runs 15 residues. The V end lost 6 bases, the J end lost 1 base, and 13 bases lay between the germline ends. As DNA, the CDR3 is TGTGCCAGCAGCTATCGGGGGGGCAGCAATCAGCCCCAGCATTTT. Translating gives CASSYRGGSNQPQHF.

The chain is built from TRBV5-1 and TRBJ2-5; D remains unclear. The V end lost 0 bases, the J end lost 4 bases, and 13 bases lay between the germline ends. Per the germline V gene, CDR1 is SGHRS and CDR2 is YFSETQ. CDR3 length: 15 residues. CDR3 residues: CASSLGGLDGETQYF. CDR3 coding DNA: TGCGCCAGCAGCTTGGGTGGGCTAGACGGAGAGACCCAGTACTTC.

The chain combines TRBV9 with TRBJ2-1; the D call may be TRBD1 or TRBD2 (5 bases each). Germline lookup yields CDR1 SGDLS and CDR2 YYNGEE. The CDR3 contains 13 residues. The ends were cut back, 10 bases at V and 4 bases at J, with 15 bases in the middle. The CDR3 reads CASIPGPYNEQFF. In DNA, the CDR3 is TGTGCCTCAATTCCGGGGCCGTACAATGAGCAGTTCTTC. Full variable domain (remainder filled in from reference TRBV9 and TRBJ2-1): DSGVTQTPKHLITATGQRVTLRCSPRSGDLSVYWYQQSLDQGLQFLIQYYNGEERAKGNILERFSAQQFPDLHSELNLSSLELGDSALYFCASIPGPYNEQFFGPGTRLTVL.

The rearrangement joins TRBV28 to TRBJ2-5; D unresolved. Trimming removed 2 bases at V and 2 bases at J, with 9 bases between. CDR3 size: 14 residues. CDR1 MDHEN and CDR2 SYDVKM come from the germline V gene. The CDR3 coding sequence is TGTGCCAGCAGTTTAGTGGGCCCACAAGAGACCCAGTACTTC. This gives the protein CASSLVGPQETQYF.

The chain carries TRBV15 and TRBJ1-2, with no clear D. Germline-derived CDR1 and CDR2 are LNHNV and YYDKDF (reference sequence). This CDR3 spans 12 amino acids. Trimming shortened V by 0 bases and J by 7 bases, and 6 bases separated the two germline ends. The CDR3 nucleotides read TGTGCCACCAGCAGAGAGTTCGGTGGCTACACCTTC. It specifies CATSREFGGYTF.

This clone was picked up one time. The J gene is TRBJ2-5, the V gene TRBV19; perhaps TRBD2 as D (5 bases). Germline loops: CDR1 LNHDA, CDR2 SQIVND (reference sequence). This CDR3 comprises 15 residues. Deletions cut 4 bases from V and 5 bases from J, with 17 bases between. This chain's CDR3 is CASSTRTLPPETQYF. The DNA for the CDR3 is TGTGCCAGTAGTACCCGGACTCTACCCCCGGAGACCCAGTACTTC. The whole variable domain, remainder taken from reference TRBV19 and TRBJ2-5, is DGGITQSPKYLFRKEGQNVTLSCEQNLNHDAMYWYRQDPGQGLRLIYYSQIVNDFQKGDIAEGYSVSREKKESFPLTVTSAQKNPTAFYLCASSTRTLPPETQYFGPGTRLLVL.

The rearrangement uses TRBV7-2 and TRBJ2-7, with D tentatively TRBD1 (6 bases). The germline CDR1 and CDR2 sequences are SGHTA and FQGNSA. The CDR3 is made up of 13 amino acids. Trimming took 3 bases from V and 7 from J, leaving 13 bases between them. The CDR3 is CASSLAPRGEQYF. CDR3 nucleotide sequence: TGTGCCAGCAGCTTGGCCCCGAGGGGGGAGCAGTACTTC.